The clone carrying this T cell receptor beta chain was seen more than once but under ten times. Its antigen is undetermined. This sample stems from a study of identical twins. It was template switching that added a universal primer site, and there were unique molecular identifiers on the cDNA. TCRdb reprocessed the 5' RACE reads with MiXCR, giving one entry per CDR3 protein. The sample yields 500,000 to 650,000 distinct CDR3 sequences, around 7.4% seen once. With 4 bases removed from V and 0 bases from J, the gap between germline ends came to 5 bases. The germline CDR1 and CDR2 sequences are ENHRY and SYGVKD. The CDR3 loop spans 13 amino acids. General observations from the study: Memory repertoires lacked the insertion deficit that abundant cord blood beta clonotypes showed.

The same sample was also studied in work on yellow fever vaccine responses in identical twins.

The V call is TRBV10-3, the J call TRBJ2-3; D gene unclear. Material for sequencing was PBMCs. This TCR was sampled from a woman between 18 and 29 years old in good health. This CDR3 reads CAISVESTDTQYF. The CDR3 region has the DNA TGTGCCATCAGTGTGGAGAGCACAGATACGCAGTATTTT.